The 27 T cell receptor beta chains in this list originate from one sample, sequenced in a study of graft-versus-host responses after intestinal transplantation (TCRdb year 2021). Sample time point, as interpreted from the label and publication: cells obtained before transplantation from donor or recipient. The library was made by the immunoSEQ multiplex PCR assay. TCRdb took over this immuneACCESS table, retaining in-frame rearrangements with V and J assigned. Such tables are incomplete; in checked studies, under half of the missing clones stem from an unresolved V gene, and the remainder is unexplained. This sample comprises 100,000 or so clones, 92% of them detected only once. The top ten clonotypes cover around 0.17% of the sample. Antigens of these TCRs are unknown. The sequencing here drew on unstimulated CD4+ T cells sorted from spleen or lymph node cells, taken before intestinal transplant. The source is a human donor who received an intestinal transplant.

This clone was detected only once. The chain joins TRBV19 to TRBJ1-1; TRBD1 matches at 7 bases. The CDR3 runs 13 residues. The germline CDR1 and CDR2 sequences are LNHDA and SQIVND (reference sequence). V shed 6 bases, J shed 5 bases, and the junction held 6 bases outside the gene matches. The CDR3 nucleotides read TGTGCCAGTAGAAGGACAGGAGGGACTGAAGCTTTCTTT. Amino acids: CASRRTGGTEAFF.

The chain carries TRBV4-2 and TRBJ1-3; D uncertain. The V gene lost 0 bases and the J gene lost 4 bases, with 10 bases spanning the gap. Germline assignment: CDR1 LGHNA and CDR2 YNFKEQ. This CDR3 spans 15 amino acids. CDR3 residues: CASSQDGSLGNTIYF. The CDR3 nucleotides are TGTGCCAGCAGCCAAGATGGGAGTTTGGGAAACACCATATATTTT.

The rearrangement uses TRBV5-1 and TRBJ2-3; 7 bases fit TRBD1. Germline loops: CDR1 SGHRS, CDR2 YFSETQ. V shed 3 bases, J shed 0 bases, and the junction held 13 bases outside the gene matches. CDR3 length: 18 amino acids. CDR3 loop: CASSSGNQGGSSTDTQYF. CDR3 bases: TGCGCCAGCAGCTCCGGGAACCAAGGGGGCTCTAGCACAGATACGCAGTATTTT.

The CDR3: CASSQPLLTTGEGEQFF. As DNA, the CDR3 is TGCGCCAGCAGCCAACCCCTGCTAACGACAGGGGAGGGTGAGCAGTTCTTC. The chain employs TRBV4-1 and TRBJ2-1, with TRBD1 as a possible D gene (8 bases). CDR3 length: 17 residues. Germline loops: CDR1 MGHRA, CDR2 YSYEKL. The V end was cut by 2 bases, the J end by 9 bases, with 23 bases between.

This clone was seen a few times. The chain combines TRBV10-3 with TRBJ1-5; TRBD1 matches 12 bases. Germline lookup yields CDR1 ENHRY and CDR2 SYGVKD. V lost 3 bases to trimming and J lost 2 bases; unmatched junction nucleotides: 2. The CDR3 extends over 16 amino acids. The CDR3 loop reads CAISDGTGGGNQPQHF. Written as DNA, the CDR3 is TGTGCCATCAGTGATGGGACAGGGGGCGGCAATCAGCCCCAGCATTTT.

This rearrangement joins TRBV6-6 to TRBJ2-1, with no clear D. The CDR3 contains 14 residues. Trimming removed 6 bases from V and 2 bases from J, with 11 bases in between. CDR1 and CDR2 (germline): MNHNY, SVGAGI (reference sequence). Here the CDR3 DNA reads TGTGCCAGCAGGAGAGGAGCAACCTACAATGAGCAGTTCTTC. Its protein is CASRRGATYNEQFF.

This chain links TRBV11-2 with TRBJ1-4; 8 bases agree with TRBD1. Losses at the gene ends were 5 bases for V and 6 bases for J; bases not matched to a gene: 8. The CDR3 is made up of 15 amino acids. Germline CDR1 reads SGHAT; CDR2 reads FQNNGV. The CDR3 is CASSLRTGLDEKLFF. For the CDR3, the DNA is TGTGCCAGCAGCCTTCGGACAGGGTTAGATGAAAAACTGTTTTTT.

The chain joins TRBV19 to TRBJ1-2; D call uncertain. CDR3 length equals 16 residues. Germline V gene lookup returns CDR1 LNHDA and CDR2 SQIVND (reference sequence). V was shortened by 2 bases and J by 0 bases, with 13 bases between the two germline ends. The CDR3 DNA is TGTGCCAGTAGTATAACTTTAACAGCAACTAACTATGGCTACACCTTC. It translates to CASSITLTATNYGYTF.

In its sample, this clone was seen a few times. V is TRBV4-2 and J is TRBJ2-1; weak D call: TRBD2 (6 bases). V lost 3 bases to trimming and J lost 5 bases, with 8 bases between them. The CDR3 is made up of 13 amino acids. CDR1 and CDR2 from the germline V gene are LGHNA and YNFKEQ. In DNA form, the CDR3 reads TGTGCCAGCAGCCAGGGGAGGAACAATGAGCAGTTCTTC. This gives the protein CASSQGRNNEQFF.

This clone was recorded once. This chain links TRBV11-2 with TRBJ2-5, with 8 bases aligning to TRBD2. Germline-derived CDR1 and CDR2 are SGHAT and FQNNGV. The CDR3 sequence is 15 residues long. V lost 4 bases to trimming and J lost 0 bases; unmatched junction nucleotides: 4. The CDR3 sequence is CASSSPGLDQETQYF. As DNA, the CDR3 is TGTGCCAGCAGCTCACCGGGACTAGACCAAGAGACCCAGTACTTC.

The chain joins TRBV29-1 to TRBJ2-3, with 7 bases aligning to TRBD2. Germline V lookup: CDR1 SQVTM, CDR2 ANQGSEA. After removal of 6 bases from V and 2 bases from J, the junction contained 8 bases not matched to a gene. The CDR3 extends over 14 amino acids. CDR3 nucleotides: TGCAGCGTGAGGGGACTATTTAACACAGATACGCAGTATTTT. This translates into CSVRGLFNTDTQYF.

The CDR3: CASSKIGTGGGRDNSPLHF. The CDR3 bases are TGTGCCAGCAGCAAAATAGGGACAGGAGGCGGCCGGGATAATTCACCCCTCCACTTT. The rearrangement uses TRBV21-1 and TRBJ1-6; whether TRBD1, the table's D call, matches the DNA was not checked. TRBV21-1 is labeled a pseudogene. The CDR3 length is 19 residues.

The chain has TRBV6-1 and TRBJ1-5, with D uncertain. Trimming took 8 bases from V and 5 from J, leaving 7 bases between them. CDR3 size: 11 residues. The germline CDR1 and CDR2 sequences are MNHNS and SASEGT. CDR3 amino acids: CASGRYQPQHF. The CDR3 DNA follows: TGTGCCAGCGGCAGGTATCAGCCCCAGCATTTT.

This clone was counted a single time. The junction departs from the called germline gene at one end, perhaps through a read error. This sequence joins TRBV6-1 and TRBJ1-6, with D tentatively TRBD1 (6 bases). Germline lookup yields CDR1 MNHNS and CDR2 SASEGT. The CDR3 has 13 residues. The CDR3 DNA reads TGTGCCTGCAGGGGACTCATCTACTCACCCCTCCACTTT. As protein: CACRGLIYSPLHF.

The chain carries TRBV5-4 and TRBJ2-1, with 8 bases aligning to TRBD2. V shed 1 base and J 6 bases; nucleotides not matched to a gene: 6. The CDR3 extends over 15 amino acids. Germline CDR1 and CDR2: SGHNT and YYREEE (reference sequence). DNA for the CDR3: TGTGCCAGCAGCTTGTTATTAGCGGGGTTCAATGAGCAGTTCTTC. Translation gives CASSLLLAGFNEQFF.

CDR3 in DNA: TGTGCCAGCAGCTATACGGGGAGCACAGATACGCAGTATTTT. It yields the protein CASSYTGSTDTQYF. The rearrangement uses TRBV9 and TRBJ2-3, with D perhaps matching TRBD2 (5 bases). Germline lookup yields CDR1 SGDLS and CDR2 YYNGEE. The CDR3 has 14 residues. Trimming shortened V by 4 bases and J by 0 bases, and 9 bases separated the two germline ends.

The genes are TRBV29-1 and TRBJ2-3; 14 bases match TRBD2. Trimming removed 4 bases from V and 6 bases from J; junction bases left unmatched: 9. CDR1 and CDR2 (germline): SQVTM, ANQGSEA. There are 16 residues in the CDR3. This chain's CDR3 is CSVAPRLAGGRDTQYF. CDR3 sequence (DNA): TGCAGCGTTGCCCCTAGACTAGCGGGAGGGCGGGATACGCAGTATTTT.

This chain joins TRBV4-1 and TRBJ2-7, with a possible D match to TRBD1 (5 bases). Trimming left V 1 base short and J 1 base short, with 11 bases between. The CDR3 spans 15 residues. CDR1 and CDR2 (germline): MGHRA, YSYEKL. Here the CDR3 DNA reads TGCGCCAGCAGCCAAGGCCTCGACAGATCCTACGAGCAGTACTTC. As protein: CASSQGLDRSYEQYF.

The rearrangement uses TRBV7-2 and TRBJ1-2; D call uncertain. The length of the CDR3 is 14 residues. CDR1 is SGHTA and CDR2 is FQGNSA in the germline V gene. V was shortened by 1 base and J by 2 bases, with 8 bases between the two germline ends. The CDR3: CASSLGAANYGYTF. As DNA, the CDR3 is TGTGCCAGCAGCTTAGGGGCAGCAAACTATGGCTACACCTTC.

The rearrangement uses TRBV5-1 and TRBJ2-1; 10 bases line up with TRBD2. The CDR3 runs 16 residues. The germline CDR1 and CDR2 sequences are SGHRS and YFSETQ. Germline trimming cut 4 bases from V and 5 bases from J; bases unmatched to any gene: 9. The CDR3 coding sequence is TGCGCCAGCAGCGTTAGACTAGCGGGTAGAAACAATGAGCAGTTCTTC. Translated: CASSVRLAGRNNEQFF. Drawing the rest from reference TRBV5-1 and TRBJ2-1, the complete variable domain is KAGVTQTPRYLIKTRGQQVTLSCSPISGHRSVSWYQQTPGQGLQFLFEYFSETQRNKGNFPGRFSGRQFSNSRSEMNVSTLELGDSALYLCASSVRLAGRNNEQFFGPGTRLTVL.

This clone was observed a single time. J is TRBJ2-3 and V is TRBV5-1, with D perhaps TRBD1 (7 bases). This CDR3 contains 14 residues. The V end lost 1 base, the J end lost 5 bases, and 11 bases lay between the germline ends. Germline V lookup: CDR1 SGHRS, CDR2 YFSETQ. CDR3 DNA: TGCGCCAGCAGCTTGCACAGGGGAGGAGATACGCAGTATTTT. This encodes CASSLHRGGDTQYF.

The V and J genes are TRBV30 and TRBJ2-3; the D gene is possibly TRBD2 (5 bases). The CDR3 consists of 15 residues. The germline CDR1 and CDR2 sequences are GTSNPN and SVGIG (reference sequence). V lost 3 bases and J lost 3, with 16 bases in between. The CDR3 sequence: CAWRVWRVGTDTQYF. CDR3 DNA: TGTGCCTGGAGAGTGTGGCGGGTGGGGACAGATACGCAGTATTTT.

The CDR3 DNA follows: TGCGCCAGCAGCCAAGATCGGTTAGCGGGGGCGGGGGAGCAGTACTTC. This codes for CASSQDRLAGAGEQYF. The J gene is TRBJ2-7, the V gene TRBV4-1; 9 bases align to TRBD2. V was clipped by 0 bases and J by 7 bases; unmatched bases: 10. Per germline, CDR1 MGHRA and CDR2 YSYEKL. The CDR3 consists of 16 residues.

The V and J genes are TRBV5-3 and TRBJ1-4; 8 nucleotides match TRBD1. TRBV5-3 is an open reading frame, and its role is uncertain. The V gene end was trimmed by 2 bases and the J gene end by 2 bases; junction bases not matched to a gene: 5. The CDR3 totals 16 residues. The DNA for the CDR3 is TGTGCCAGAAGCTTATGCCGGGACAGGACTAATGAAAAACTGTTTTTT. This sequence encodes CARSLCRDRTNEKLFF.

This clone was picked up one time. The chain uses TRBV5-4 and TRBJ2-5, with TRBD1 matching 8 bases. CDR1 and CDR2 from the germline V gene are SGHNT and YYREEE (reference sequence). V lost 4 bases to trimming and J lost 5 bases; unmatched junction nucleotides: 4. CDR3 size: 13 residues. The CDR3 DNA sequence: TGTGCCAGCAGCATCCGACAGGGGGAGACCCAGTACTTC. Translated, it gives CASSIRQGETQYF.

This clone was observed a single time. The chain uses TRBV30 and TRBJ2-2; no definite D call. V was shortened by 2 bases and J by 5 bases, with 6 bases between the two germline ends. The CDR3 spans 12 residues. CDR1 and CDR2 from the germline V gene are GTSNPN and SVGIG (reference sequence). As DNA, the CDR3 is TGTGCCTGGAGTCAGGAAACCGGGGAGCTGTTTTTT. Its translation: CAWSQETGELFF.

This chain uses TRBV6-5 with TRBJ1-5; perhaps TRBD1 as D (5 bases). In germline, CDR1 is MNHEY, CDR2 SVGAGI. Trimming took off 8 bases at V and 5 bases at J, with 13 bases between the two ends. The CDR3 is made up of 13 amino acids. In DNA form, the CDR3 reads TGTGCCAGCGTTGGGGGGTGGTATCAGCCCCAGCATTTT. Residues: CASVGGWYQPQHF.